This section outlines one TCR beta chain sequence together with its context. Antigen specificity is unknown. Repertoires were generated with immunoSEQ multiplex PCR, while TCRdb's copy carries only in-frame clones and drops some. This table holds roughly 12,000 clones, roughly nine tenths found once. The data originate from a study of regulatory dendritic cells for organ transplantation. Study at large: Dendritic cell cultures received LPS on day 6.

Germline values: CDR1 MNHEY, CDR2 SMNVEV (reference sequence). CDR3 size: 14 residues. V shed 1 base, J shed 4 bases, and the junction held 0 bases outside the gene matches. Allogeneic regulatory or mature dendritic cells were co-cultured for under six days with CFSE-labeled sorted T cells at 1:10. The chain carries TRBV27 and TRBJ2-7, with 11 bases matching TRBD2. The sequencing input was naive CD8+ T cells from blood cultured with regulatory dendritic cells. The subset denotes: CD45RA+ naive T cells. The clonotype comes from a human donor in good health. The CDR3 region is CASSLWTSGYEQYF. The CDR3 coding sequence is TGTGCCAGCAGTTTATGGACTAGCGGGTACGAGCAGTACTTC.